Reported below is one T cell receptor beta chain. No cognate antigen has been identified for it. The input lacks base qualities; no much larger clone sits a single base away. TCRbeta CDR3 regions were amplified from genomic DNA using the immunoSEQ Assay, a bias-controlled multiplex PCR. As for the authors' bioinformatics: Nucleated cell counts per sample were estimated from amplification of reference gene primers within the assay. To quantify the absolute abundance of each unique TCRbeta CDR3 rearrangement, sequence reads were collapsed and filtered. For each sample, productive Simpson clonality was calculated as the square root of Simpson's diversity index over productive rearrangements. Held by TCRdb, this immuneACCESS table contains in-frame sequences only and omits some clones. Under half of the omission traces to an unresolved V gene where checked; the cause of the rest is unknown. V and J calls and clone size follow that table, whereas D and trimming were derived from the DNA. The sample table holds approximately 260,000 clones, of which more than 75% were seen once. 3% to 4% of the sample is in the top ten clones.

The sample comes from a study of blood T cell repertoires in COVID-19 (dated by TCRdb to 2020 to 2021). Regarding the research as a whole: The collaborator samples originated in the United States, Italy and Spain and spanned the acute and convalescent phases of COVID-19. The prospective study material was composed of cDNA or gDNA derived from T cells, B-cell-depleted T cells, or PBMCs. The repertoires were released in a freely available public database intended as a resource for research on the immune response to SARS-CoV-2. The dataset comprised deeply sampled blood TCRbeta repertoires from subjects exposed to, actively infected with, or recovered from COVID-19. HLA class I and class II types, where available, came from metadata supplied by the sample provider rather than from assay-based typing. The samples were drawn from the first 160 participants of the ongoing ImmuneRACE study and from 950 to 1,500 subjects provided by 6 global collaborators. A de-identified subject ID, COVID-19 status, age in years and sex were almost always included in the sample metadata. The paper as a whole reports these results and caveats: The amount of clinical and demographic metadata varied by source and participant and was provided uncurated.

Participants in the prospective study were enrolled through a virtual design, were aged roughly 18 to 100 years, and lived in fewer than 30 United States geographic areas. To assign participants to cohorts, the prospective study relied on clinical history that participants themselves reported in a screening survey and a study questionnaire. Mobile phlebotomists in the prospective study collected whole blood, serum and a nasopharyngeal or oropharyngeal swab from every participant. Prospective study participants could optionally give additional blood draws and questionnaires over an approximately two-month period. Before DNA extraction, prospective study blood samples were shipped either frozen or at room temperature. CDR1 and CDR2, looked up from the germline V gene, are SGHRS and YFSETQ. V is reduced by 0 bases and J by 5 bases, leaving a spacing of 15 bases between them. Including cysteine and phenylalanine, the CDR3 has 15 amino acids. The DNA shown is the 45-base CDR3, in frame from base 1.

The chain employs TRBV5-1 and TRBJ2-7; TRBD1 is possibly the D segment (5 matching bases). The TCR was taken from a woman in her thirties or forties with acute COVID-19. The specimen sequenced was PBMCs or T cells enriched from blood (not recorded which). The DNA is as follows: TGCGCCAGCAGCTTGGATAAGGGGATTGCGGACGAGCAGTACTTC. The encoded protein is CASSLDKGIADEQYF.